The present TCR beta chain was sequenced within a study of CDR3 diversity in severe acne. This clonotype was detected ten times or more. Germline CDR1 MNHEY, CDR2 SVGEGT. This CDR3 has 13 amino acids. The V end was cut by 2 bases, the J end by 7 bases, with 11 bases between. TCRdb re-analysed the PCR reads in MiXCR, keeping a single row per CDR3 protein. Of fewer than 90,000 distinct CDR3 sequences in the sample, about 49% were seen once. Sequencing was done on a sample of blood. The receptor was derived from a male donor with severe acne vulgaris. V usage is TRBV6-2 or TRBV6-3 and J usage is TRBJ2-5; D unresolved. CDR3 sequence: CASSYPARGTQYF. CDR3 DNA sequence: TGTGCCAGCAGTTACCCTGCGAGAGGGACCCAGTACTTC.